What follows are 17 T cell receptor beta chains derived from one specimen sequenced in a study of OX40 agonist ivuxolimab in advanced cancers. Sequencing used immunoSEQ multiplex PCR; TCRdb keeps in-frame clones, though not all of them. The sample has tens of thousands of clones; more than 65% are singletons. This specimen consisted of CD4+ or CD8+ T cells sorted from blood, obtained in a trial of the OX40 agonist ivuxolimab. The receptors derive from an adult with an advanced solid tumor such as melanoma, head and neck, liver or kidney cancer.

The chain links TRBV6-6 to TRBJ1-5, with D maybe TRBD1 (6 bases). This CDR3 has 14 amino acids. Germline lookup yields CDR1 MNHNY and CDR2 SVGAGI (reference sequence). Trimming stripped 8 bases from V and 3 bases from J, with 14 bases between. CDR3 sequence reads: CASAGNRVNQPQHF. Here the CDR3 DNA reads TGTGCCAGCGCCGGGAACAGGGTCAATCAGCCCCAGCATTTT.

The chain employs TRBV7-9 and TRBJ2-1; D not certain. Trimming removed 8 bases at V and 4 bases at J, with 18 bases between. The CDR3 runs 15 residues. Germline lookup yields CDR1 SEHNR and CDR2 FQNEAQ (reference sequence). CDR3 DNA: TGTGCCAGCGCCCTCGGGCTATTTAATTACAATGAGCAGTTCTTC. Its protein is CASALGLFNYNEQFF.

This clone was observed a handful of times. The chain has TRBV5-6 and TRBJ2-5; the D gene is possibly TRBD2 (5 bases). V was clipped by 1 base and J by 3 bases, with 10 bases between them. The CDR3 is made up of 14 amino acids. Per the germline V gene, CDR1 is SGHDT and CDR2 is YYEEEE. The CDR3 loop reads CASSLMGSEETQYF. The DNA of the CDR3 is TGTGCCAGCAGCTTGATGGGTAGCGAAGAGACCCAGTACTTC.

This clone turned up a few times. V and J are TRBV30 and TRBJ1-5; D is undetermined. Trimming stripped 0 bases from V and 4 bases from J, with 10 bases between. Germline assignment: CDR1 GTSNPN and CDR2 SVGIG (reference sequence). The CDR3 loop spans 14 amino acids. CDR3 residues: CAWSVGSYNQPQHF. Here the CDR3 DNA reads TGTGCCTGGAGTGTAGGCAGCTATAATCAGCCCCAGCATTTT.

Only a few counts were recorded for this clone. The chain links TRBV19 to TRBJ1-2, with 7 bases aligning to TRBD1. Germline trimming cut 6 bases from V and 4 bases from J; bases unmatched to any gene: 8. From germline, CDR1 is LNHDA and CDR2 SQIVND (reference sequence). This CDR3 comprises 14 residues. CDR3 DNA sequence: TGTGCCAGTAGCCGGGGACAGCTCCTCTATGGCTACACCTTC. Translating gives CASSRGQLLYGYTF.

The CDR3: CASSWITGDTGELFF. DNA for the CDR3: TGTGCCAGCAGTTGGATAACAGGGGACACCGGGGAGCTGTTTTTT. The chain employs TRBV6-1 and TRBJ2-2; TRBD1 matches 7 bases. Unmatched junction bases numbered 6, after V lost 5 bases and J lost 3 bases. CDR3 length: 15 residues. The germline V gene encodes CDR1 MNHNS and CDR2 SASEGT.

Regarding this clone: Compared with germline, one end of the junction differs, possibly owing to a read error. The J gene is TRBJ2-7, the V gene TRBV11-2; D possibly uses TRBD1 or TRBD2 (5 bases each). CDR1 is SGHAT, CDR2 FQNNGV, per germline. The CDR3 is 11 amino acids. CDR3 sequence reads: CASSEMGQRDF. Here the CDR3 DNA reads TGTGCCAGCAGCGAGATGGGGCAGAGGGACTTC.

The J gene is TRBJ2-1, the V gene TRBV4-3, with D possibly matching TRBD2 (8 bases). The germline V gene encodes CDR1 LGHNA and CDR2 YSLEER. The V end was cut by 3 bases, the J end by 0 bases, with 24 bases between. CDR3 length equals 20 residues. The CDR3 reads CASSHSRGSGGFGSYNEQFF. The CDR3 bases are TGCGCCAGCAGCCATTCCAGGGGGAGCGGGGGTTTTGGCTCCTACAATGAGCAGTTCTTC.

The rearrangement joins TRBV7-9 to TRBJ1-1, with D perhaps matching TRBD1 (6 bases). The CDR3 spans 16 residues. Germline CDR1 is SEHNR and CDR2 is FQNEAQ (reference sequence). Trimming stripped 5 bases from V and 8 bases from J, with 24 bases between. The DNA of the CDR3 is TGTGCCAGCAGCGGTAGCACCGGGCCGAGGGGGATAGAAGCTTTCTTT. Residues: CASSGSTGPRGIEAFF.

This chain uses TRBV6-1 with TRBJ2-3, with D perhaps matching TRBD1 (6 bases). Germline CDR1 reads MNHNS; CDR2 reads SASEGT. Deletions cut 5 bases from V and 8 bases from J, with 20 bases between. The CDR3 runs 15 residues. The CDR3 sequence: CASSPRGQEGRTQYF. The CDR3 nucleotides read TGTGCCAGCAGTCCAAGGGGACAAGAGGGTCGTACGCAGTATTTT.

This clone was picked up one time. V gene TRBV5-1 combines with J gene TRBJ2-6; D unresolved. V lost 6 bases to trimming and J lost 2 bases, with 12 bases between them. The CDR3 is 15 residues long. Germline V gives CDR1 SGHRS, CDR2 YFSETQ. The CDR3 reads CASTPSVPGANVLTF. The CDR3 nucleotides are TGCGCCAGCACCCCCTCGGTCCCTGGGGCCAACGTCCTGACTTTC.

J is TRBJ1-1 and V is TRBV5-1; D not certain. V lost 5 bases to trimming and J lost 0 bases, with 11 bases between them. There are 14 residues in the CDR3. Looked up from germline, CDR1 is SGHRS and CDR2 is YFSETQ. The CDR3 protein is CASRQRDLNTEAFF. DNA of the CDR3: TGCGCCAGCAGGCAAAGGGATCTGAACACTGAAGCTTTCTTT.

The chain recombines TRBV9 with TRBJ2-1, with TRBD2 identical over 9 bases. With V trimmed by 4 bases and J by 8 bases, 7 bases remained unmatched. The CDR3 is made up of 14 amino acids. Germline V gene data show CDR1 as SGDLS and CDR2 as YYNGEE. This chain's CDR3 is CASSLGLATDEQFF. Here the CDR3 DNA reads TGTGCCAGCAGCCTAGGACTAGCGACCGATGAGCAGTTCTTC.

J is TRBJ1-1 and V is TRBV19, with D tentatively TRBD1 (6 bases). Deletions cut 3 bases from V and 4 bases from J, with 9 bases between. The length of the CDR3 is 13 residues. CDR1 LNHDA and CDR2 SQIVND come from the germline V gene (reference sequence). CDR3 DNA sequence: TGTGCCAGTAGTATGGGGGGCTTCACTGAAGCTTTCTTT. Translated: CASSMGGFTEAFF.

CDR3 coding DNA: TGTGCCAGCTCATCCCCCGGGACTAGCGTCACAGATACGCAGTATTTT. It codes for CASSSPGTSVTDTQYF. V gene TRBV18 combines with J gene TRBJ2-3; 10 bases map to TRBD2. The CDR3 loop spans 16 amino acids. Germline V gene sequence: CDR1 KGHSH, CDR2 LQKENI. Unmatched junction bases numbered 7, after V lost 5 bases and J lost 2 bases.

The rearrangement links TRBV19 to TRBJ1-2, with D unresolved. The CDR3 has 12 amino acids. The germline gives CDR1 LNHDA, CDR2 SQIVND (reference sequence). The V and J ends lost 7 bases and 8 bases respectively, with 14 bases between them. CDR3 sequence (DNA): TGTGCCAGTACAGAATCTGCTTTCGGCTACACCTTC. This codes for CASTESAFGYTF.

The chain couples TRBV30 to TRBJ2-7; D possibly corresponds to TRBD2 (6 bases). The CDR3 covers 13 residues. Trimming cost V 8 bases and J 3 bases, with 17 bases left between them. Germline CDR1 GTSNPN, CDR2 SVGIG (reference sequence). The CDR3 spells CAAARRVGYEQYF. CDR3 nucleotide sequence: TGTGCCGCCGCCCGGAGGGTGGGCTACGAGCAGTACTTC.